This record covers a single T cell receptor beta chain. The data stem from a study of T cell responses to AZD1222 COVID-19 vaccine. At the level of the study: Second-dose intervals near 4 or 12 weeks were combined.

TCRdb's table, derived via immunoSEQ multiplex PCR, lists solely in-frame clones and lacks some. The sample carries some 150,000 clones, 90% recorded once. Source: peripheral blood, taken on day 0 of AZD1222 vaccination. This TCR derives from an adult in good health.

In nucleotides, the CDR3 is TGTGCCAGCAGGATAAGACCGGACGGAAATCAGCCCCAGCATTTT. Translation: CASRIRPDGNQPQHF. This chain connects TRBV2 to TRBJ1-5, with D hard to call. The CDR3 sequence is 15 residues long. CDR1 SNHLY and CDR2 FYNNEI come from the germline V gene. Trimming stripped 6 bases from V and 4 bases from J, with 16 bases between.